This TCR beta chain was obtained from a study of blood T cell repertoires in COVID-19. Study summary: Spain, Italy and the United States supplied samples that represented acute and convalescent COVID-19. In each case, the material was cDNA or gDNA derived from T cells, B-cell-depleted T cells, or PBMCs.

Authors' data handling: Amplification of reference gene primers was used by the study to estimate nucleated cell counts. Assay: immunoSEQ multiplex PCR; the TCRdb copy retains only in-frame clones and omits some. The DNA gave D and trimming, while V, J and clone size come from that table. This table has roughly 250,000 clones, around four fifths appearing once. Trimming cost V 0 bases and J 3 bases, with 14 bases left between them. Germline CDR1 MNHNY, CDR2 SVGAGI (reference sequence). This CDR3 has 16 residues. The TCR comes from a woman in her fifties or sixties with active or convalescent COVID-19. The sequenced sample consisted of peripheral blood. The chain is built from TRBV6-6 and TRBJ1-1; a weak D match, TRBD1 (5 bases). In nucleotides, the CDR3 is TGTGCCAGCAGTTACTCGAGGAGGGGCGAGGACACTGAAGCTTTCTTT. Protein: CASSYSRRGEDTEAFF.